This passage covers 21 T cell receptor beta chains from one sample sequenced in a study of T cell responses to AZD1222 COVID-19 vaccine (dated by TCRdb to about 2021). Library creation used the immunoSEQ multiplex PCR assay. TCRdb stores this immuneACCESS table with in-frame sequences only. Part of the clones is absent; in the studies checked, under half of the shortfall reflects unresolved V genes, and no reason is known for the rest. The sample includes some 150,000 clones, with roughly 89% observed a single time. Around 1.7% of the sample goes to the ten largest clones. The time point label, as the study defines it: about 28 days (+/-7) after the second vaccine dose. Source: peripheral blood, taken 28 days after the second AZD1222 dose. All receptors come from an adult who received the AZD1222 COVID-19 vaccine.

CDR3 sequence: CASSLGSWGSNTEAFF. CDR3 in DNA: TGTGCCAGCAGTTTAGGATCATGGGGGTCGAACACTGAAGCTTTCTTT. The chain couples TRBV28 to TRBJ1-1, with D perhaps TRBD1 (5 bases). V was cut by 2 bases and J by 1 base, with 14 bases left in between. The germline gives CDR1 MDHEN, CDR2 SYDVKM. CDR3 length: 16 amino acids. Supplemented by reference TRBV28 and TRBJ1-1, the full variable domain reads DVKVTQSSRYLVKRTGEKVFLECVQDMDHENMFWYRQDPGLGLRLIYFSYDVKMKEKGDIPEGYSVSREKKERFSLILESASTNQTSMYLCASSLGSWGSNTEAFFGQGTRLTVV.

The chain carries TRBV27 and TRBJ1-2, with unresolved D. Trimming left V 3 bases short and J 8 bases short, with 13 bases between. The CDR3 extends over 13 amino acids. Per the germline V gene, CDR1 is MNHEY and CDR2 is SMNVEV (reference sequence). This chain's CDR3 is CASSLGPALGYTF. The CDR3 DNA reads TGTGCCAGCAGTTTGGGCCCGGCCCTCGGCTACACCTTC.

The genes are TRBV6-6 and TRBJ2-7, with no clear D. V shed 6 bases and J shed 7 bases, with 19 bases lying between them. CDR1 and CDR2 (germline): MNHNY, SVGAGI (reference sequence). This CDR3 contains 14 residues. CDR3 sequence reads: CASSTSDGPSEQYF. As DNA, the CDR3 is TGTGCCAGCAGCACTTCGGACGGGCCCTCTGAGCAGTACTTC.

The J gene is TRBJ2-1, the V gene TRBV5-6; TRBD2 matches 8 bases. After removal of 0 bases from V and 8 bases from J, the junction contained 19 bases not matched to a gene. This CDR3 has 19 residues. CDR1 and CDR2 (germline): SGHDT, YYEEEE. CDR3 bases: TGTGCCAGCAGCTTGGCCGCCGGGGTTACGGGACTAGGGAACTATGAGCAGTTCTTC. It yields the protein CASSLAAGVTGLGNYEQFF.

The V call is TRBV5-1, the J call TRBJ1-6; D is perhaps TRBD1 (6 bases). The V end was cut by 4 bases, the J end by 4 bases, with 15 bases between. CDR1 and CDR2 (germline): SGHRS, YFSETQ. The CDR3 contains 16 residues. Here the CDR3 DNA reads TGCGCCAGCAGCCCCCGAGACAGGACGTATAATTCACCCCTCCACTTT. Its protein is CASSPRDRTYNSPLHF.

The gene calls are TRBV6-5 and TRBJ1-1; D gene unclear. Germline V CDR1 and CDR2: MNHEY, SVGAGI. This CDR3 has 16 amino acids. Trimming removed 0 bases from V and 4 bases from J, with 15 bases in between. The CDR3 nucleotides read TGTGCCAGCAGTTACTCCCCAGGATCAGAGAGCACTGAAGCTTTCTTT. Translation gives CASSYSPGSESTEAFF.

V usage is TRBV6-1 and J usage is TRBJ2-7; tentatively, D is TRBD2 (6 bases). CDR3 length: 17 amino acids. V lost 4 bases, J lost 1 base, and 20 bases lay in between. CDR1 and CDR2 from the germline V gene are MNHNS and SASEGT. The CDR3 nucleotides read TGTGCCAGCAGTGGGCCGGCTGGGGCGGGAAGGTCCTACGAGCAGTACTTC. It codes for CASSGPAGAGRSYEQYF.

This chain's CDR3 is CASSQGPGTSFYF. In DNA, the CDR3 is TGTGCCAGCAGTCAAGGCCCCGGGACTAGCTTCTACTTC. This sequence joins TRBV12-3 or TRBV12-4 and TRBJ2-7, with TRBD2 matching 9 bases. Trimming at V came to 5 bases and at J to 13 bases, leaving 12 bases not matched to a gene. The CDR3 has 13 residues.

This sequence joins TRBV6-4 and TRBJ2-2; D unclear. The CDR3 has 15 amino acids. Per germline, CDR1 MRHNA and CDR2 SNTAGT. Trimming removed 0 bases from V and 4 bases from J, with 9 bases in between. The CDR3 spells CASSDSKALTGELFF. CDR3 sequence (DNA): TGTGCCAGCAGTGACTCAAAGGCCCTCACCGGGGAGCTGTTTTTT.

J is TRBJ2-1 and V is TRBV19; the D is unclear. V was pared by 10 bases and J by 4 bases, with 23 bases between. The CDR3 consists of 16 residues. Germline V CDR1 and CDR2: LNHDA, SQIVND (reference sequence). The CDR3 sequence: CATSSGVAQTYNEQFF. For the CDR3, the DNA is TGTGCCACCAGTAGTGGGGTAGCTCAAACGTACAATGAGCAGTTCTTC.

The J gene is TRBJ2-7, the V gene TRBV18; D assignment may be TRBD1 or TRBD2 (5 bases each). Germline lookup yields CDR1 KGHSH and CDR2 LQKENI. V shed 8 bases and J shed 2 bases, with 16 bases lying between them. The CDR3 has 14 amino acids. CDR3: CASLQSEGPYEQYF. DNA for the CDR3: TGTGCCAGCCTCCAGAGTGAGGGACCCTACGAGCAGTACTTC.

The CDR3 sequence is CASSRGQGVYEQYF. CDR3 DNA: TGTGCCAGCAGTCGCGGACAGGGGGTCTACGAGCAGTACTTC. The chain has TRBV6-2 or TRBV6-3 and TRBJ2-7, with TRBD1 matching over 10 bases. The length of the CDR3 is 14 residues. V gave up 5 bases and J gave up 3 bases; unmatched junction bases: 4. The germline gives CDR1 MNHEY, CDR2 SVGEGT.

The genes are TRBV6-2 or TRBV6-3 and TRBJ1-1; unclear D gene. The V end lost 5 bases, the J end lost 6 bases, and 7 bases lay between the germline ends. Germline CDR1 is MNHEY and CDR2 is SVGEGT. The CDR3 length is 11 residues. The CDR3 loop is CASSRAAEAFF. For the CDR3, the DNA is TGTGCCAGCAGTCGGGCTGCTGAAGCTTTCTTT.

This chain connects TRBV5-4 to TRBJ1-4, with a possible D match to TRBD1 (5 bases). The CDR3 is 15 residues long. CDR1 SGHNT and CDR2 YYREEE come from the germline V gene (reference sequence). V was pared by 0 bases and J by 7 bases, with 13 bases between. CDR3 protein: CASSLADGAGEKLFF. The DNA of the CDR3 is TGTGCCAGCAGCTTGGCCGACGGGGCGGGTGAAAAACTGTTTTTT.

The chain couples TRBV6-2 or TRBV6-3 to TRBJ2-1; 7 nucleotides line up with TRBD2. This CDR3 is 14 amino acids long. The V gene's germline CDR1 is MNHEY and CDR2 SVGEGT. After removal of 5 bases from V and 6 bases from J, the junction contained 7 bases not matched to a gene. The CDR3 DNA sequence: TGTGCCAGCAGTGGGGTGGGGGGGAGCAATGAGCAGTTCTTC. Its translation is CASSGVGGSNEQFF.

The chain employs TRBV28 and TRBJ1-4; D uncertain. The CDR3 runs 16 residues. Germline-derived CDR1 and CDR2 are MDHEN and SYDVKM. With 3 bases removed from V and 0 bases from J, the gap between germline ends came to 11 bases. The CDR3 region has the DNA TGTGCCAGCAGTTTGGGGAGTAAGGCAACTAATGAAAAACTGTTTTTT. Translating gives CASSLGSKATNEKLFF.

This clone occurred once. The chain has TRBV19 and TRBJ1-2, with TRBD1 as a possible D gene (5 bases). Trimming left V 0 bases short and J 7 bases short, with 15 bases between. Germline V gene lookup returns CDR1 LNHDA and CDR2 SQIVND (reference sequence). There are 15 residues in the CDR3. As DNA, the CDR3 is TGTGCCAGTAGTATAGAGCCGTTGGGGACGGGTGGCTACACCTTC. Translation: CASSIEPLGTGGYTF.

The sample holds one count of this clone. The chain uses TRBV27 and TRBJ1-4; D gene ambiguous. V lost 1 base and J 4 bases, leaving 4 bases between the germline ends. The length of the CDR3 is 13 residues. Looked up from germline, CDR1 is MNHEY and CDR2 is SMNVEV (reference sequence). For the CDR3, the DNA is TGTGCCAGCAGTTTATTGTTTAATGAAAAACTGTTTTTT. Translation gives CASSLLFNEKLFF.

The chain employs TRBV19 and TRBJ1-3; weak D call: TRBD1 (5 bases). Germline assignment: CDR1 LNHDA and CDR2 SQIVND (reference sequence). Deletions cut 4 bases from V and 9 bases from J, with 19 bases between. There are 15 residues in the CDR3. The CDR3 coding sequence is TGTGCCAGTAGTACAATTACCGACCGGAGGGGCACCATATATTTT. This gives the protein CASSTITDRRGTIYF.

The V call is TRBV7-2, the J call TRBJ2-5; no firm D call. The CDR3 has 14 amino acids. Trimming pared 5 bases from V and 0 bases from J, leaving 10 bases between. The germline gives CDR1 SGHTA, CDR2 FQGNSA. CDR3 nucleotides: TGTGCCAGCAGCCCCAATTATGACCAAGAGACCCAGTACTTC. It encodes CASSPNYDQETQYF.

The chain links TRBV13 to TRBJ2-6, with 7 bases that match TRBD1. The J segment lost 0 bases and the V segment lost 3 bases, leaving 8 bases of the junction unmatched. This CDR3 has 18 residues. Germline V lookup: CDR1 PRHDT, CDR2 FYEKMQ (reference sequence). The CDR3 loop reads CASSFRQGTSSGANVLTF. The DNA of the CDR3 is TGTGCCAGCAGCTTCCGACAGGGCACTAGCTCTGGGGCCAACGTCCTGACTTTC.